These T cell receptor beta chains were read from a single sample in a study of blood T cells in healthy people across ages. TCRdb redid the calling of the 5' RACE reads with MiXCR, one entry per CDR3 protein. This sample has about 1.4 million distinct CDR3 sequences, with around 59% found just once. The material sequenced was blood. The receptors derive from a man between 18 and 29 years old in good health. CDR3s include the opening cysteine and the closing phenylalanine or tryptophan. A D gene is named only where the DNA matches it firmly. Expanded clones are given a class, and other clones once, few, many or no size at all.

.	TRBJ1-5	TRBV27	.	TGTGCCAGCACATCTCACGGGCATGGTCAGCCCCAGCATTTT	CASTSHGHGQPQHF
.	TRBJ2-1	TRBV5-1	.	TGCGCCAGCAGCCCGGGGGGCCACTATTACTACAATGAGCAGTTCTTC	CASSPGGHYYYNEQFF
.	TRBJ2-1	TRBV13	TRBD2	TGTGCCAGCAAGCTAGCGGGAGGTCGGCAGTTCTTC	CASKLAGGRQFF
.	TRBJ1-4	TRBV12-3/TRBV12-4	.	TGTGCCAGCAGTCCCCCTGGGGGGGGCTTTAATGAAAAACTGTTTTTT	CASSPPGGGFNEKLFF
.	TRBJ2-1	TRBV7-2	.	TGTGCCAGCAGCTTGGGGTCCAATCGTGGCACTGAGCAGTTCTTC	CASSLGSNRGTEQFF
.	TRBJ2-7	TRBV6-5	.	TGTGCCAGCAGTTACGGGACCTACGCCTACGAGCAGTACTTC	CASSYGTYAYEQYF
.	TRBJ2-7	TRBV6-5	.	TGTGCCAGCAGTTACTATGTTACCCCGGTTGGGGGATCTTACGAGCAGTACTTC	CASSYYVTPVGGSYEQYF
.	TRBJ1-5	TRBV2	.	TGTGCCAGCAGTGGATCGCCCGGACCCTCCAGGGGTCAGCCCCAGCATTTT	CASSGSPGPSRGQPQHF
.	TRBJ1-1	TRBV6-2/TRBV6-3	.	TGTGCCAGCAGGACGGTGGGGCTAGAAGCTTTCTTT	CASRTVGLEAFF
.	TRBJ2-7	TRBV20-1	TRBD1	TGCAGTGCGGGGGACAGTCGTTCGGGGTACGAGCAGTACTTC	CSAGDSRSGYEQYF
.	TRBJ2-3	TRBV12-3/TRBV12-4	.	TGTGCCAGCAGTTTCCAAACTACAGATACGCAGTATTTT	CASSFQTTDTQYF
many	TRBJ2-7	TRBV4-3	TRBD2	TGCGCCAGCAGCCAAGAGGGGACTAGGTCGTACGAGCAGTACTTC	CASSQEGTRSYEQYF
.	TRBJ1-4	TRBV3-1	.	TGTGCCAGCAGCCCAGCCGGGCGGAGAGAAAAACTGTTTTTT	CASSPAGRREKLFF
.	TRBJ1-2	TRBV11-2	.	TGTGCCAGCAGCCCATCGCCAGTCATGGGGTACACCTTC	CASSPSPVMGYTF
few	TRBJ2-7	TRBV20-1	TRBD2	TGCAGTGCTTTTATGGTAGCGGGGACCAACAATGAGCAGTACTTC	CSAFMVAGTNNEQYF
.	TRBJ1-2	TRBV6-2/TRBV6-3	.	TGTGCCAGCAGAATTTCAGGACAGATCTATGGCTACACCTTC	CASRISGQIYGYTF
.	TRBJ2-5	TRBV29-1	TRBD2	TGCAGCGTTGGGAGGACTAGGGGGACCCAGTACTTC	CSVGRTRGTQYF
.	TRBJ1-2	TRBV9	TRBD1	TGTGCCAGCAGCCCCCCCCGGGACAGGGATGATGGCTACACCTTC	CASSPPRDRDDGYTF
.	TRBJ2-3	TRBV9	TRBD2	TGTGCCAGCAGGCCCGCGGGGGGGCTGACAGATACGCAGTATTTT	CASRPAGGLTDTQYF
.	TRBJ1-4	TRBV4-2	.	TGTGCCAGCAGTCAAGAGTCCAGGGCTGGAGAAAAACTGTTTTTT	CASSQESRAGEKLFF
.	TRBJ2-7	TRBV11-2	.	TGTGCCAGCAGCTTGTCGGTGGCGCAGGCCTCCTACGAGCAGTACTTC	CASSLSVAQASYEQYF
few	TRBJ2-1	TRBV5-1	.	TGCGCCAGCAGCTCCCTATTTAGAGATGAGCAGTTCTTC	CASSSLFRDEQFF
.	TRBJ2-5	TRBV12-5	.	TGTGCTAGTGGTTTGGGACAGAGCACCCAAGAGACCCAGTACTTC	CASGLGQSTQETQYF
.	TRBJ1-2	TRBV2	.	TGTGCCAGCAGTGAGAGGGCGACAGACTATGGCTACACCTTC	CASSERATDYGYTF
.	TRBJ2-1	TRBV20-1	.	TGCAGTGCTAGAGTCCCTAGCTTCAATGAGCAGTTCTTC	CSARVPSFNEQFF
.	TRBJ2-3	TRBV28	TRBD2	TGTGCCAGCAGCTGGACTAGCGGGGGGATCAGTGCAGATACGCAGTATTTT	CASSWTSGGISADTQYF
.	TRBJ1-1	TRBV5-1	TRBD1	TGCGCCAGCAGCCCGACAGGGATTGGAAGCACTGAAGCTTTCTTT	CASSPTGIGSTEAFF
.	TRBJ2-5	TRBV6-5	TRBD1	TGTGCCACTACGAGGGGGACAGGCCAAGAGACCCAGTACTTC	CATTRGTGQETQYF
.	TRBJ2-3	TRBV12-3/TRBV12-4	.	TGTGCCAGCAGCCCGGCGGCTGGCGCAGATACGCAGTATTTT	CASSPAAGADTQYF
.	TRBJ2-1	TRBV6-5	.	TGTGCCAGCAGGGGCGGGACTCGCTCCTACAATGAGCAGTTCTTC	CASRGGTRSYNEQFF
few	TRBJ2-7	TRBV4-2	.	TGTGCCAGCAGCCTGGCGTGGAGCGTGAACGAGCAGTACTTC	CASSLAWSVNEQYF
.	TRBJ2-1	TRBV4-3	.	TGCACCAGCAGCCCTAACAGGTACAATGAGCAGTTCTTC	CTSSPNRYNEQFF
.	TRBJ2-5	TRBV5-1	.	TGCGCCAGCAGCCCCGGGCCCGTACGCAGAGAGACCCAGTACTTC	CASSPGPVRRETQYF
.	TRBJ2-7	TRBV5-1	.	TGCGCCAGCAGCCAGGGACACCCGGTCGTCCACGAGCAGTACTTC	CASSQGHPVVHEQYF
.	TRBJ1-6	TRBV12-3/TRBV12-4	.	TGTGCCAGCAGTTTATCGAGGGGTAATTCACCCCTCCACTTT	CASSLSRGNSPLHF
.	TRBJ1-1	TRBV29-1	.	TGCAGCGTTGACGGGGACGGCACTGAAGCTTTCTTT	CSVDGDGTEAFF
once	TRBJ2-3	TRBV7-9	.	TGTGCCAGCAGCCTTTTGTTCGGGGGCGTGACAGATACGCAGTATTTT	CASSLLFGGVTDTQYF
once	TRBJ1-2	TRBV4-2	.	TGTGCCAGCAGCCAAGACCGGAAGGGGTTAAGCGGCTATGGCTACACCTTC	CASSQDRKGLSGYGYTF
once	TRBJ1-2	TRBV20-1	.	TGCAGTGCTAGAGATAACCAGGGCCACTATGGCTACACCTTC	CSARDNQGHYGYTF
few	TRBJ2-3	TRBV4-2	.	TGTGCCAGCAGCCAATCAAGCAGGGGGGGCACAGATACGCAGTATTTT	CASSQSSRGGTDTQYF
.	TRBJ2-5	TRBV4-1	.	TGCGCCAGCAGCCCTGCCGGGAGCAATGAGCAGTACTTC	CASSPAGSNEQYF
.	TRBJ2-7	TRBV4-1	.	TGCGCCAGCAGCCAAGACCACAGGGAGACCTACGAGCAGTACTTT	CASSQDHRETYEQYF
.	TRBJ2-4	TRBV19	TRBD2	TGTGCCAGTAGTACCACACTAGCGGGAGGGAAAAACATTCAGTACTTC	CASSTTLAGGKNIQYF
.	TRBJ1-5	TRBV27	TRBD1	TGTGCCAGCAGTAACTCACCTCAGGGGGACAATCAGCCCCAGCATTTT	CASSNSPQGDNQPQHF
few	TRBJ2-7	TRBV4-3	TRBD1	TGCGCCAGCAGCCAATGGACAGGGCTGTACGAGCAGTACTTC	CASSQWTGLYEQYF
.	TRBJ1-2	TRBV7-2	TRBD1	TGTGCCAGCAGCGAACGGACAGGAGACTATGGCTACACCTTC	CASSERTGDYGYTF